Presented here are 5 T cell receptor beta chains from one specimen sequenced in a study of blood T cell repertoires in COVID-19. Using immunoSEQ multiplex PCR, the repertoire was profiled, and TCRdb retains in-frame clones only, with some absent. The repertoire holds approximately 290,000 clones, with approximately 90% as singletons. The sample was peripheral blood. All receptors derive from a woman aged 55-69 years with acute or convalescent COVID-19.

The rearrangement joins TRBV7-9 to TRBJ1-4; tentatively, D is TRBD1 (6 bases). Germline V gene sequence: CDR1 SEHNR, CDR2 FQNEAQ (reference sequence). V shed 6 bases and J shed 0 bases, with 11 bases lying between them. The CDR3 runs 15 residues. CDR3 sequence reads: CASSSGETTNEKLFF. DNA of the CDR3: TGTGCCAGCAGTTCAGGGGAGACAACTAATGAAAAACTGTTTTTT.

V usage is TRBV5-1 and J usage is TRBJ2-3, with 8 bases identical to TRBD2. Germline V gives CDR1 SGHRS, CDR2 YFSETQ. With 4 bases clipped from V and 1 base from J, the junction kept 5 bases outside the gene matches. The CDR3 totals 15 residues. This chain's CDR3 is CASSLLAGGTDTQYF. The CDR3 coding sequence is TGCGCCAGCAGCCTCCTAGCGGGTGGCACAGATACGCAGTATTTT. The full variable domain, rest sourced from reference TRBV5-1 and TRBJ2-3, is KAGVTQTPRYLIKTRGQQVTLSCSPISGHRSVSWYQQTPGQGLQFLFEYFSETQRNKGNFPGRFSGRQFSNSRSEMNVSTLELGDSALYLCASSLLAGGTDTQYFGPGTRLTVL.

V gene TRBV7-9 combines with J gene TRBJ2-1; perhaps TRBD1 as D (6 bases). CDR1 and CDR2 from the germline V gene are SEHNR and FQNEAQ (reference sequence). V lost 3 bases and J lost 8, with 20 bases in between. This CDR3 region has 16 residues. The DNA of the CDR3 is TGTGCCAGCAGCTTGAGGCATCCTAAAGGGGGAGATGAGCAGTTCTTC. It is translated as CASSLRHPKGGDEQFF.

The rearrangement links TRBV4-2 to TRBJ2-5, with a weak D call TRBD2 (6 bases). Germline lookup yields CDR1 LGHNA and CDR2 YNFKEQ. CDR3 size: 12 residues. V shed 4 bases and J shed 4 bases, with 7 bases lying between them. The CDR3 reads CASSPGGETQYF. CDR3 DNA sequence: TGTGCCAGCAGCCCCGGGGGAGAGACCCAGTACTTC.

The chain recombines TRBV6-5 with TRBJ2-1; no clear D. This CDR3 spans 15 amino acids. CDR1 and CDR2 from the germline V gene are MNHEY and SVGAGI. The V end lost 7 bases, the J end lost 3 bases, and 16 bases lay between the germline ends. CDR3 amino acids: CASKFAEPVYNEQFF. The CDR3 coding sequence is TGTGCCAGCAAATTTGCAGAACCAGTCTACAATGAGCAGTTCTTC.